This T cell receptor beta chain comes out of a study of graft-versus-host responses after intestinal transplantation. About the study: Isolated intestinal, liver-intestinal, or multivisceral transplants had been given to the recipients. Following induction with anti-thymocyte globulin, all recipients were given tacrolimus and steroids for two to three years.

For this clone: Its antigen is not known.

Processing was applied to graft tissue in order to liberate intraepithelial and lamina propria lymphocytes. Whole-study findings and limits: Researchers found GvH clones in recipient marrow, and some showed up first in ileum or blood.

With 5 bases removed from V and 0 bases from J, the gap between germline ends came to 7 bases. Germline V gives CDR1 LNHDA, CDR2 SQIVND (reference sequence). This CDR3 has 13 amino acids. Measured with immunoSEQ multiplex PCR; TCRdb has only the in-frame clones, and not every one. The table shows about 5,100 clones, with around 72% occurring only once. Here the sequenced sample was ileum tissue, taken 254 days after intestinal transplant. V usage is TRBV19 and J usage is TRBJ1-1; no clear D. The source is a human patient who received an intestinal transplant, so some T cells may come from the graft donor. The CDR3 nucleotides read TGTGCCAGTAGTGCGGATTTGAACACTGAAGCTTTCTTT. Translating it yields CASSADLNTEAFF.